This is a list of T cell receptor beta chains from one sample in a study of blood T cell repertoires in COVID-19. The repertoire was sequenced with immunoSEQ multiplex PCR; TCRdb's copy has only in-frame clones and lacks some. The sample carries around 190,000 clones, 86% recorded once. The sequencing sample was made of PBMCs or T cells enriched from blood (not recorded which). The origin of the receptors is a man between 40 and 49 years old with acute COVID-19. CDR3s include the opening cysteine and the closing phenylalanine or tryptophan. D genes are given only for firm matches. Part of the rows lack a size; the others show once, few, many or a class for expanded clones.

v_gene	abundance	len	d_gene	j_gene	CDR3aa	CDR3nt
TRBV5-6	NA	14	TRBD1	TRBJ1-5	CASSLGDSGQPQHF	TGTGCCAGCAGCTTGGGGGACAGCGGTCAGCCCCAGCATTTT
TRBV7-3	NA	13	NA	TRBJ2-2	CASSLVRAGELFF	TGTGCCAGCAGCTTAGTTCGGGCCGGGGAGCTGTTTTTT
TRBV7-9	NA	13	NA	TRBJ1-2	CASSSDGRGGYTF	TGTGCCAGCAGTTCCGACGGGCGCGGGGGCTACACCTTC
TRBV9	few	17	NA	TRBJ1-3	CASSVVVGSSPGNTIYF	TGTGCCAGCAGCGTAGTTGTAGGGAGTTCACCTGGAAACACCATATATTTT
TRBV4-2	NA	14	TRBD2	TRBJ2-1	CASSRAGGGTEQFF	TGTGCCAGCAGCAGGGCTGGGGGGGGGACTGAGCAGTTCTTC
TRBV6-5	NA	13	NA	TRBJ1-2	CASRGGGGYGYTF	TGTGCCAGCCGAGGGGGTGGCGGCTATGGCTACACCTTC
TRBV14	NA	14	NA	TRBJ2-1	CASKGAELTNEQFF	TGTGCCAGCAAGGGAGCGGAATTAACCAATGAGCAGTTCTTC
TRBV28	NA	14	NA	TRBJ1-4	CASTRGLLREKLFF	TGTGCCAGCACCAGGGGTCTTTTAAGGGAAAAACTGTTTTTT
TRBV7-9	NA	18	TRBD1	TRBJ1-2	CASSLGTGTGSYNYGYTF	TGTGCCAGCAGCTTGGGAACCGGGACAGGGTCGTATAACTATGGCTACACCTTC
TRBV4-2	NA	15	NA	TRBJ1-1	CASSPKALAGTEAFF	TGTGCCAGCAGCCCCAAGGCTCTAGCGGGTACTGAAGCTTTCTTT
TRBV18	NA	14	NA	TRBJ2-7	CASSPQSSIYEQYF	TGTGCCAGCTCACCACAGTCGTCTATCTACGAGCAGTACTTC
TRBV6-5	NA	16	TRBD2	TRBJ2-2	CASSYRTSGATGELFF	TGTGCCAGCAGTTACCGGACTAGCGGGGCTACCGGGGAGCTGTTTTTT
TRBV19	NA	13	NA	TRBJ1-3	CASSISSGNTIYF	TGTGCCAGTAGTATCTCCTCCGGAAACACCATATATTTT
TRBV28	NA	12	NA	TRBJ1-2	CAVSGTPYGYTF	TGTGCTGTCTCAGGGACACCCTATGGCTACACCTTC
TRBV29-1	NA	14	TRBD1	TRBJ2-1	CSVELDRGPYEQFF	TGCAGCGTTGAACTGGACAGGGGGCCGTATGAGCAGTTCTTC